The rows below give T cell receptor beta chains drawn from one sample of a study of technical replicates of blood from a few donors. Clones were sequenced by immunoSEQ multiplex PCR, and TCRdb holds only the in-frame ones, with some missing. The sample lists about 88,000 clones, 95% seen once, with around 0.3% in the top ten. Sequenced sample: T cells isolated from PBMCs. These receptors came from a human donor in good health. Each CDR3 is given with its conserved first and last residue. A D gene is named only where the DNA matches it firmly. Clone sizes are given selectively: once, few, many, or a class where the clone is expanded.

TRBV11-3	-	-	TRBJ2-3	TGTGCCAGCAGCTTAGGCGATTCTAGCACAGATACGCAGTATTTT	CASSLGDSSTDTQYF
TRBV5-1	-	TRBD2	TRBJ2-4	TGCGCCAGCAGCTTGGAACTAGCGGGAGGGCAAAACATTCAGTACTTC	CASSLELAGGQNIQYF
TRBV9	-	TRBD2	TRBJ2-2	TGTGCCAGCAGCGTGACCTTACCGGGAGGGCCCGCCGGGGAGCTGTTTTTT	CASSVTLPGGPAGELFF
TRBV7-9	-	TRBD1	TRBJ1-1	TGTGCCAGCAGCTTAGCGGGACAGGGGGGGACTGAAGCTTTCTTT	CASSLAGQGGTEAFF
TRBV28	once	-	TRBJ2-5	TGTGCCAGCAGTCAGGGTAGGGAGACCCAGTACTTC	CASSQGRETQYF
TRBV28	-	TRBD1	TRBJ2-5	TGTGCCAGCAGCCGGCAGGGGGTGGAGACCCAGTACTTC	CASSRQGVETQYF
TRBV28	-	-	TRBJ1-5	TGTGCCAGCAGTTTGGGCCCGGGGGGGGCGGAGGCTCAGCCCCAGCATTTT	CASSLGPGGAEAQPQHF
TRBV18	-	-	TRBJ2-2	TGTGCCAGCTCACCGAACGGCGGGGACGGGGAGCTGTTTTTT	CASSPNGGDGELFF
TRBV30	-	TRBD1	TRBJ2-1	TGTGCCTGTTTCGGGACAGGTAACAATGAGCAGTTCTTC	CACFGTGNNEQFF
TRBV6-5	-	TRBD2	TRBJ2-7	TGTGCCAGCAGTTACTCACTAGCGGGAATCTCCTACGAGCAGTACTTC	CASSYSLAGISYEQYF
TRBV5-1	-	-	TRBJ1-1	TGCGCCAGCAGCTTGGAGCCAGCGGACACTGAAGCTTTCTTT	CASSLEPADTEAFF
TRBV6-5	-	-	TRBJ2-3	TGTGCCAGCAGTTATCAGGCTACGCAGTATTTT	CASSYQATQYF
TRBV7-8	-	-	TRBJ2-7	TGTGCCAGCAGCTTAATCGGCTACGAGCAGTACTTC	CASSLIGYEQYF
TRBV6-1	-	-	TRBJ2-1	TGTGCCAGCAGTGAGTTTGGGAGAGGGTCTGGAAATGAGCAGTTCTTC	CASSEFGRGSGNEQFF
TRBV13	-	TRBD1	TRBJ2-5	TGTGCCAGCAGCCCTTCCGGACAGGGAAAAGAGACCCAGTACTTC	CASSPSGQGKETQYF
TRBV7-3	-	TRBD1	TRBJ2-5	TGTGCCAGCAGCTTAAACAGGGGGATGGGAGAGACCCAGTACTTC	CASSLNRGMGETQYF
TRBV29-1	-	TRBD1	TRBJ2-7	TGCAGCGCCGGACAGGGGACCCCAGGCTACGAGCAGTACTTC	CSAGQGTPGYEQYF
TRBV7-3	-	TRBD1	TRBJ1-2	TGTGCCAGCGAATTACCGGGACAGGGGCTCCATGGCTACACCTTC	CASELPGQGLHGYTF
TRBV19	-	-	TRBJ1-4	TGTGCCAGTAGTATAGATCGACAGGTGAATGAAAAACTGTTTTTT	CASSIDRQVNEKLFF
TRBV5-1	once	-	TRBJ1-4	TGCGCCGGCAGCTTGGCCAGGGCAGGAAATGAAAAACTGTTTTTT	CAGSLARAGNEKLFF
TRBV19	-	-	TRBJ2-7	TGTGCCAGTAGTCCCGCAGAGGGAGTAATATCCCACGAGCAGTACTTC	CASSPAEGVISHEQYF
TRBV11-3	-	-	TRBJ1-1	TGTGCCAGCAGCTTAATCGACACTTCTGAAGCTTTCTTT	CASSLIDTSEAFF
TRBV9	-	TRBD2	TRBJ2-3	TGTGCCAGCAGCGCGAGGGGTAGCGGGAGCCTGGCAGATACGCAGTATTTT	CASSARGSGSLADTQYF
TRBV29-1	-	TRBD2	TRBJ2-7	TGCAGCGCCGGGACTAGCGGGAGTTACGAGCAGTACTTC	CSAGTSGSYEQYF
TRBV30	-	-	TRBJ1-2	TGTGCCTGGAGTGGGGGGGGTGGCTACACCTTC	CAWSGGGGYTF
TRBV30	few	-	TRBJ1-1	TGTGCCTGGAGTGTAGGACAGCCTTTAATGAACACTGAAGCTTTCTTT	CAWSVGQPLMNTEAFF
TRBV2	-	TRBD2	TRBJ2-2	TGTGCCAGCAGTGTTACTAGCGGGAGAGTCGGGGAGCTGTTTTTT	CASSVTSGRVGELFF
TRBV2	-	TRBD2	TRBJ2-7	TGTGCCAGCAGTAACAGACTAGCTGATTACGAGCAGTACTTC	CASSNRLADYEQYF
TRBV11-3	once	-	TRBJ2-2	TGTGCCAGCAGCTCATTATCGGGGAACACCGGGGAGCTGTTTTTT	CASSSLSGNTGELFF
TRBV27	-	-	TRBJ1-1	TGTGCCAGCAGTTTAGGCCCCACAGGGAACACTGAAGCTTTCTTT	CASSLGPTGNTEAFF
TRBV28	-	-	TRBJ2-5	TGTGCCAGCACCTTTAGGGCAGGGACATTTTGGGAGACCCAGTACTTC	CASTFRAGTFWETQYF
TRBV13	once	-	TRBJ2-3	TGTGCCAGCAGCTTAAACCTGGCGGGAGATACGCAGTATTTT	CASSLNLAGDTQYF
TRBV9	-	TRBD1	TRBJ1-1	TGTGCCAGCAGCCTCCGACAGGGGAAGGCTGAAGCTTTCTTT	CASSLRQGKAEAFF
TRBV7-7	-	-	TRBJ2-7	TGTGCTAGCAGCTTAGCTACAGATTACGAGCAGTACTTC	CASSLATDYEQYF